A single sample gave rise to the 29 T cell receptor beta chains below, sequenced in a study of beta chain features in type 1 diabetes. Sequenced material consisted of expressed TCRB transcripts (all of the isolated RNA was reverse transcribed). Repertoires were generated with immunoSEQ multiplex PCR, while TCRdb's copy carries only in-frame clones and drops some. Of a few hundred thousand clones detected, approximately 14% appear once; the ten largest clones hold approximately 0.035%. The sample comprised naive CD4+ T cells from blood. The receptors were gathered from a man in his thirties or forties in good health.

This sequence joins TRBV30 and TRBJ2-3; D may correspond to TRBD1 or TRBD2 (5 bases each). The CDR3 is 15 amino acids. Trimming pared 1 base from V and 4 bases from J, leaving 15 bases between. CDR1 and CDR2 (germline): GTSNPN, SVGIG (reference sequence). CDR3 sequence: CAWSGKRGVADTQYF. CDR3 DNA: TGTGCCTGGAGTGGAAAGAGAGGGGTTGCAGATACGCAGTATTTT.

The sample holds a few counts of this clone. The rearrangement links TRBV15 to TRBJ2-5, with unresolved D. Germline V gene data show CDR1 as LNHNV and CDR2 as YYDKDF (reference sequence). Trimming stripped 3 bases from V and 3 bases from J, with 11 bases between. The CDR3 spans 14 residues. The CDR3 DNA follows: TGTGCCACCAGCAGCCTGACCATCAAAGAGACCCAGTACTTC. Protein product: CATSSLTIKETQYF.

In this sample, this clone turned up many times. The V call is TRBV14, the J call TRBJ2-3, with 11 bases fitting TRBD2. CDR1 is SGHDN, CDR2 FVKESK, per germline. Trimming cost V 2 bases and J 6 bases; bases outside gene matches: 4. This CDR3 spans 15 amino acids. CDR3 residues: CASSQFLAGGDTQYF. As DNA, the CDR3 is TGTGCCAGCAGCCAATTCCTAGCGGGAGGCGATACGCAGTATTTT. Full variable domain (missing parts from reference TRBV14 and TRBJ2-3): EAGVTQFPSHSVIEKGQTVTLRCDPISGHDNLYWYRRVMGKEIKFLLHFVKESKQDESGMPNNRFLAERTGGTYSTLKVQPAELEDSGVYFCASSQFLAGGDTQYFGPGTRLTVL.

The chain couples TRBV15 to TRBJ2-5, with D hard to call. Germline CDR1 reads LNHNV; CDR2 reads YYDKDF (reference sequence). This CDR3 has 15 amino acids. Trimming cost V 4 bases and J 2 bases, with 14 bases left between them. The CDR3 sequence: CATSNQISVQETQYF. The CDR3 DNA follows: TGTGCCACCAGCAACCAGATTAGTGTTCAAGAGACCCAGTACTTC.

The chain recombines TRBV4-3 with TRBJ1-1, with 7 bases that match TRBD1. CDR1 and CDR2 (germline): LGHNA, YSLEER. The CDR3 is 15 amino acids. V lost 0 bases, J lost 1 base, and 2 bases stayed unmatched. CDR3 nucleotides: TGCGCCAGCAGCCAAGAACAGGGGACGAACACTGAAGCTTTCTTT. This translates into CASSQEQGTNTEAFF.

The chain has TRBV18 and TRBJ2-7; TRBD1 aligns across 9 bases. Germline-derived CDR1 and CDR2 are KGHSH and LQKENI. The CDR3 is made up of 13 amino acids. The V and J ends lost 5 bases and 4 bases, in that order; junction bases with no gene match: 3. The CDR3 nucleotides read TGTGCCAGCTCAGGGACAGGGCTGTACGAGCAGTACTTC. Amino acid sequence: CASSGTGLYEQYF.

This clone was seen only a few times. The V call is TRBV23-1, the J call TRBJ1-4; possibly TRBD1 for D (5 bases). TRBV23-1 is identified as an open reading frame with a role that is uncertain. Trimming took 7 bases from V and 0 from J, leaving 12 bases between them. This CDR3 has 15 residues. The CDR3: CASTPGGATNEKLFF. CDR3 coding DNA: TGCGCCAGCACCCCTGGAGGGGCAACTAATGAAAAACTGTTTTTT.

This chain uses TRBV4-3 with TRBJ1-2; 9 bases align to TRBD1. This CDR3 has 18 amino acids. The V gene's germline CDR1 is LGHNA and CDR2 YSLEER. Germline trimming cut 0 bases from V and 2 bases from J; bases unmatched to any gene: 10. This CDR3 is CASSQDLGGGQGNYGYTF. The CDR3 DNA is TGCGCCAGCAGCCAAGATCTGGGGGGCGGACAGGGGAACTATGGCTACACCTTC.

This chain joins TRBV5-1 and TRBJ2-5; a weak D match, TRBD1 (6 bases). V lost 3 bases, J lost 0 bases, and 9 bases lay in between. The CDR3 runs to 14 residues. Germline V gene data show CDR1 as SGHRS and CDR2 as YFSETQ. In nucleotides, the CDR3 is TGCGCCAGCAGCTCATGGACAGACCAAGAGACCCAGTACTTC. Translated: CASSSWTDQETQYF.

The genes are TRBV5-1 and TRBJ2-3; 9 bases agree with TRBD2. This CDR3 contains 15 residues. The V segment lost 7 bases and the J segment 2 bases; nucleotides outside the gene matches: 8. Looked up from germline, CDR1 is SGHRS and CDR2 is YFSETQ. The CDR3 sequence is CASSVGGRDTDTQYF. The CDR3 coding sequence is TGCGCCAGCTCCGTTGGCGGGAGGGACACAGATACGCAGTATTTT.

This clone occurred a few times. The chain combines TRBV7-2 with TRBJ2-1; the D is unclear. CDR1 and CDR2 (germline): SGHTA, FQGNSA. This CDR3 spans 11 amino acids. Trimming took 1 base from V and 12 from J, leaving 7 bases between them. CDR3 sequence reads: CASSLDLGQFF. CDR3 in DNA: TGTGCCAGCAGCTTAGATCTCGGGCAGTTCTTC.

The chain has TRBV6-5 and TRBJ2-1; possible D gene TRBD2, 6 bases. Germline-derived CDR1 and CDR2 are MNHEY and SVGAGI. The CDR3 covers 15 residues. The V end lost 2 bases, the J end lost 5 bases, and 13 bases lay between the germline ends. CDR3 amino acids: CASSYRLATHNEQFF. Here the CDR3 DNA reads TGTGCCAGCAGTTACCGCCTAGCGACCCACAATGAGCAGTTCTTC.

The J gene is TRBJ2-7, the V gene TRBV7-9, with D perhaps matching TRBD1 (5 bases). CDR1 is SEHNR, CDR2 FQNEAQ, per germline (reference sequence). The CDR3 length is 14 residues. V was trimmed by 5 bases and J by 0 bases, leaving 11 bases between them. The CDR3 loop reads CASSPTGSSYEQYF. In nucleotides, the CDR3 is TGTGCCAGCAGCCCAACAGGTAGCTCCTACGAGCAGTACTTC.

This chain joins TRBV5-1 and TRBJ1-1; no firm D call. CDR1 and CDR2 (germline): SGHRS, YFSETQ. The CDR3 has 14 residues. Trimming left V 0 bases short and J 0 bases short, with 6 bases between. The DNA for the CDR3 is TGCGCCAGCAGCTTGGAGCAGTTGAACACTGAAGCTTTCTTT. Translating it yields CASSLEQLNTEAFF.

This clone was counted between two and nine times. The genes are TRBV5-4 and TRBJ2-7, with 8 bases matching TRBD1. CDR1 is SGHNT and CDR2 is YYREEE in the germline V gene (reference sequence). This CDR3 comprises 13 residues. With V trimmed by 3 bases and J by 4 bases, 3 bases remained unmatched. The CDR3 DNA sequence: TGTGCCAGCAGCTCTGGACAGGGATACGAGCAGTACTTC. Amino acid sequence: CASSSGQGYEQYF.

This chain uses TRBV28 with TRBJ1-2, with TRBD1 as a possible D gene (5 bases). Between the trimmed V and J ends, which lost 5 bases and 6 bases, there was a span of 19 bases. CDR3 length equals 15 residues. Germline V lookup: CDR1 MDHEN, CDR2 SYDVKM. The CDR3: CASSPNRGWVDGYTF. The CDR3 DNA reads TGTGCCAGCAGTCCCAATAGGGGATGGGTTGATGGCTACACCTTC.

This clone was recorded a few times. This chain joins TRBV9 and TRBJ2-3; unclear D gene. Trimming pared 3 bases from V and 9 bases from J, leaving 11 bases between. The germline CDR1 and CDR2 sequences are SGDLS and YYNGEE. The CDR3 totals 12 residues. The CDR3 reads CASSADRMTQYF. Written as DNA, the CDR3 is TGTGCCAGCAGCGCCGATAGGATGACGCAGTATTTT.

V and J are TRBV7-2 and TRBJ1-3; no firm D call. V was shortened by 0 bases and J by 0 bases, with 6 bases between the two germline ends. CDR3 length equals 15 residues. Germline V gene data show CDR1 as SGHTA and CDR2 as FQGNSA. Here the CDR3 reads CASSLAQNSGNTIYF. For the CDR3, the DNA is TGTGCCAGCAGCTTAGCGCAGAACTCTGGAAACACCATATATTTT.

This clone has just a few counts. Distinct nucleotide sequences in the sample also encode this CDR3. V and J are TRBV20-1 and TRBJ2-1; D unresolved. Per germline, CDR1 DFQATT and CDR2 SNEGSKA (reference sequence). CDR3 length: 10 amino acids. The V end lost 6 bases, the J end lost 7 bases, and 7 bases lay between the germline ends. The CDR3 DNA reads as TGCAGTGCCAAAGGGAATGAGCAGTTCTTC. This encodes CSAKGNEQFF.

As to this clone: Other DNA sequences in this specimen translate into the identical CDR3. The chain uses TRBV7-9 and TRBJ2-2; 9 nucleotides agree with TRBD1. Trimming cost V 4 bases and J 2 bases; bases outside gene matches: 2. The germline gives CDR1 SEHNR, CDR2 FQNEAQ (reference sequence). The CDR3 spans 15 residues. The DNA of the CDR3 is TGTGCCAGCAGCTCGGGACAGGGAAACACCGGGGAGCTGTTTTTT. This gives the protein CASSSGQGNTGELFF.

This sequence joins TRBV7-2 and TRBJ2-7, with D possibly TRBD1 on 6 matching bases. This CDR3 comprises 13 residues. The germline CDR1 and CDR2 sequences are SGHTA and FQGNSA. V shed 6 bases and J shed 2 bases, with 11 bases lying between them. This CDR3 is CASSQQGTYEQYF. CDR3 nucleotide sequence: TGTGCCAGCAGTCAACAGGGAACCTACGAGCAGTACTTC.

The chain is built from TRBV7-2 and TRBJ2-7; TRBD2 agrees at 9 bases. The CDR3 has 16 residues. V lost 2 bases to trimming and J lost 4 bases; unmatched junction nucleotides: 9. Germline CDR1 is SGHTA and CDR2 is FQGNSA. The CDR3 region has the DNA TGTGCCAGCAGCTTAAGGGTAGCGGGAGAAGGATACGAGCAGTACGTC. It codes for CASSLRVAGEGYEQYV.

The chain joins TRBV29-1 to TRBJ1-1; D is undetermined. The CDR3 extends over 13 amino acids. The germline V and J ends were trimmed by 4 bases and 3 bases, with 12 bases remaining between them. Germline values: CDR1 SQVTM, CDR2 ANQGSEA. CDR3 bases: TGCAGCGTTGGCCGGGGAAGCCACACTGAAGCTTTCTTT. Translating it yields CSVGRGSHTEAFF. The variable domain in full, with the rest retrieved from reference TRBV29-1 and TRBJ1-1, is SAVISQKPSRDICQRGTSLTIQCQVDSQVTMMFWYRQQPGQSLTLIATANQGSEATYESGFVIDKFPISRPNLTFSTLTVSNMSPEDSSIYLCSVGRGSHTEAFFGQGTRLTVV.

In this sample, this clone turned up a few times. The chain carries TRBV5-4 and TRBJ2-1; D is uncertain. V was shortened by 0 bases and J by 2 bases, with 9 bases between the two germline ends. Germline lookup yields CDR1 SGHNT and CDR2 YYREEE (reference sequence). This CDR3 is 15 amino acids long. The CDR3 DNA reads as TGTGCCAGCAGCTTGGTCGACGGCGCCTACAATGAGCAGTTCTTC. Translating it yields CASSLVDGAYNEQFF.

V usage is TRBV15 and J usage is TRBJ2-5; 7 bases agree with TRBD1. CDR3 length: 14 amino acids. The trim removed 5 bases at V and 0 bases at J, leaving 3 bases unmatched. Germline-derived CDR1 and CDR2 are LNHNV and YYDKDF (reference sequence). The chain's CDR3 is CATSPTGYQETQYF. The DNA of the CDR3 is TGTGCCACCAGCCCGACAGGGTACCAAGAGACCCAGTACTTC.

V and J are TRBV30 and TRBJ2-1; D remains ambiguous. Trimming cost V 3 bases and J 7 bases, with 19 bases left between them. The CDR3 totals 15 residues. In germline, CDR1 is GTSNPN, CDR2 SVGIG (reference sequence). The CDR3 sequence: CAWSASRPLGNEQFF. DNA for the CDR3: TGTGCCTGGAGCGCCTCCCGCCCCCTAGGAAATGAGCAGTTCTTC. Supplemented by reference TRBV30 and TRBJ2-1, the full variable domain reads SQTIHQWPATLVQPVGSPLSLECTVEGTSNPNLYWYRQAAGRGLQLLFYSVGIGQISSEVPQNLSASRPQDRQFILSSKKLLLSDSGFYLCAWSASRPLGNEQFFGPGTRLTVL.

This clone came up many times. The same CDR3 can be traced to other DNA sequences in this sample. The chain recombines TRBV30 with TRBJ2-1, with a possible D match to TRBD2 (5 bases). The V and J ends lost 3 bases and 7 bases respectively, with 10 bases between them. Germline V gene data show CDR1 as GTSNPN and CDR2 as SVGIG (reference sequence). The CDR3 spans 12 residues. CDR3 in amino acids: CAWSPRRNEQFF. DNA for the CDR3: TGTGCCTGGAGCCCTAGGAGGAATGAGCAGTTCTTC.

This clone was detected only a few times. This chain joins TRBV9 and TRBJ2-5, with unresolved D. In germline, CDR1 is SGDLS, CDR2 YYNGEE. V was cut by 2 bases and J by 0 bases, with 17 bases left in between. The CDR3 contains 17 residues. The CDR3 DNA is TGTGCCAGCAGCGTTGGTAGCCGATTATGGTACCAAGAGACCCAGTACTTC. Translated, it gives CASSVGSRLWYQETQYF.

The chain couples TRBV9 to TRBJ2-1; unclear D gene. The CDR3 is 16 amino acids. Germline V CDR1 and CDR2: SGDLS, YYNGEE. V lost 3 bases and J 2 bases, leaving 15 bases between the germline ends. This CDR3 is CASSGNPQLPYNEQFF. DNA for the CDR3: TGTGCCAGCAGCGGGAACCCACAGCTCCCCTACAATGAGCAGTTCTTC.